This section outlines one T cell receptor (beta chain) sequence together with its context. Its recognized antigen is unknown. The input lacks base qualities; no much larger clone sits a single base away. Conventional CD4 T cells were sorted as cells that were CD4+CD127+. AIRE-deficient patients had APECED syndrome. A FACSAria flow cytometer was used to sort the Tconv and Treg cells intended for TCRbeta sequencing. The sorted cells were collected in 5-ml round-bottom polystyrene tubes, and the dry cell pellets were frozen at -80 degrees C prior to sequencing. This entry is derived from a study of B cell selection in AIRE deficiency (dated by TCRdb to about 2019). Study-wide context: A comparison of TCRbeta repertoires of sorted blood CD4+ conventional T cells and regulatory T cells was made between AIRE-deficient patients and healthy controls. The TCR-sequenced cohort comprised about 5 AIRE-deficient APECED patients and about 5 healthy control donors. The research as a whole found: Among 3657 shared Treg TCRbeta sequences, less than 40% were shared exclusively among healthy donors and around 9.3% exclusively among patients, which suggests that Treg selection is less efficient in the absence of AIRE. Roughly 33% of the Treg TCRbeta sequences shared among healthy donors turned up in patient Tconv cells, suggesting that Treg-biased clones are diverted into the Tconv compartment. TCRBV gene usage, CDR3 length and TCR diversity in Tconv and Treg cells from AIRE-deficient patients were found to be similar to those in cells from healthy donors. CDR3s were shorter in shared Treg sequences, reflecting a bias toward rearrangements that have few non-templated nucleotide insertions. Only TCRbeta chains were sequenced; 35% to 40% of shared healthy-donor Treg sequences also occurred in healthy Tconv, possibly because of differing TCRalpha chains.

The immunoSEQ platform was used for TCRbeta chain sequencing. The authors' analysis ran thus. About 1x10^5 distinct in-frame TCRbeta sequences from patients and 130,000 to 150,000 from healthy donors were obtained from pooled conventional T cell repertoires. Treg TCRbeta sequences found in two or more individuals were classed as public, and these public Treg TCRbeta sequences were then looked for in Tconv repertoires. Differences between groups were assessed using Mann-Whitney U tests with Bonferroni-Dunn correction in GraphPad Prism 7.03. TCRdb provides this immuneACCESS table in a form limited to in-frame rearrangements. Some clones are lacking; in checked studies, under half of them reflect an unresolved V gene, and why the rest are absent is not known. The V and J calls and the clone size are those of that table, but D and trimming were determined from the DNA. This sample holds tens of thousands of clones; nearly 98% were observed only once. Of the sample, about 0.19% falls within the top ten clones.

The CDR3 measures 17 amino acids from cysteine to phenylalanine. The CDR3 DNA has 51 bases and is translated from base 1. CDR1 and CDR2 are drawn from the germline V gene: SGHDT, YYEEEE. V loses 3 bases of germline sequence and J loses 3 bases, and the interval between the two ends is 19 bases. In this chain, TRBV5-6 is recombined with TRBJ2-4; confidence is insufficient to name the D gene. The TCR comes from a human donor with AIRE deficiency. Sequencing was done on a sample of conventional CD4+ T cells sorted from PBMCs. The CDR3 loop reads CASSSRPLFWVKNIQYF. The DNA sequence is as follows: TGTGCCAGCAGCTCCCGCCCCCTATTCTGGGTCAAAAACATTCAGTACTTC.